This TCR beta chain emerged from a study of blood T cell repertoires in COVID-19. Study overall: Material from acute and convalescent COVID-19 was sourced from the United States, Italy and Spain. PBMCs, B-cell-depleted T cells, or T cells were the source of the cDNA or gDNA that made up the material.

This clone was detected only a few times. Assay used: immunoSEQ multiplex PCR; TCRdb lists only in-frame clones, some missing. Altogether about 250,000 clones are present, around 90% being singletons, with the ten largest covering under 2.5%. V was pared by 4 bases and J by 6 bases, with 18 bases between. This CDR3 has 14 residues. CDR1 SQVTM and CDR2 ANQGSEA come from the germline V gene. Seattle patient enrollment occurred during active infection, with longitudinal follow-up thereafter. The gene calls are TRBV29-1 and TRBJ1-1, with D tentatively TRBD1 (5 bases). The material sequenced was peripheral blood. The origin of this receptor is a woman aged 60-75 years with COVID-19, enrolled during active disease. CDR3 loop: CSVVNPREGAEAFF. DNA of the CDR3: TGCAGCGTTGTCAACCCCAGGGAAGGGGCTGAAGCTTTCTTT.